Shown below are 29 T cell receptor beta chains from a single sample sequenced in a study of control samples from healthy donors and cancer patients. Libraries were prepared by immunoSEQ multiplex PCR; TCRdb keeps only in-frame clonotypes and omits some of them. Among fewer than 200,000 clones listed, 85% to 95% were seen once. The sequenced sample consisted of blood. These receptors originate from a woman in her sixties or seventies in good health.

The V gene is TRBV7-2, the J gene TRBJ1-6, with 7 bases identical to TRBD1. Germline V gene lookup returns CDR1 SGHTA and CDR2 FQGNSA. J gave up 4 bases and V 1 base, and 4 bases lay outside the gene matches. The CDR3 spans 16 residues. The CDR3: CASSLGGTAYNSPLHF. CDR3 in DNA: TGTGCCAGCAGCTTAGGAGGGACAGCTTATAATTCACCCCTCCACTTT.

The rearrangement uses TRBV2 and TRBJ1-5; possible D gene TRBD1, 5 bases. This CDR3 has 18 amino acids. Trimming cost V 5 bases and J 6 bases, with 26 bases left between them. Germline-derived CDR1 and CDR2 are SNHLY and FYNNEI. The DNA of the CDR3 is TGTGCCAGCAGTACCCGGGATAGGGACTTTGCTGGCAGTCAGCCCCAGCATTTT. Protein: CASSTRDRDFAGSQPQHF.

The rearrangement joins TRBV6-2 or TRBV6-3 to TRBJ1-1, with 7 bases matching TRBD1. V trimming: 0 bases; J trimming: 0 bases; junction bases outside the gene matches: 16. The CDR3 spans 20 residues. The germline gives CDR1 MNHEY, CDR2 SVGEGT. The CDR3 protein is CASSYSSGTRTGRMNTEAFF. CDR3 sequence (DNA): TGTGCCAGCAGTTACTCGTCCGGTACGAGGACAGGCCGGATGAACACTGAAGCTTTCTTT.

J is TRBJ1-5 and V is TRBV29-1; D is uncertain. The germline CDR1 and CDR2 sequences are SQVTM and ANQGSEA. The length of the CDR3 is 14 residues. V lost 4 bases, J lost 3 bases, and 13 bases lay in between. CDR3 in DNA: TGCAGCGTTGTAGCGCAAGATTACAATCAGCCCCAGCATTTT. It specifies CSVVAQDYNQPQHF. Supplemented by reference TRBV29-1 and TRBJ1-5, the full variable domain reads SAVISQKPSRDICQRGTSLTIQCQVDSQVTMMFWYRQQPGQSLTLIATANQGSEATYESGFVIDKFPISRPNLTFSTLTVSNMSPEDSSIYLCSVVAQDYNQPQHFGDGTRLSIL.

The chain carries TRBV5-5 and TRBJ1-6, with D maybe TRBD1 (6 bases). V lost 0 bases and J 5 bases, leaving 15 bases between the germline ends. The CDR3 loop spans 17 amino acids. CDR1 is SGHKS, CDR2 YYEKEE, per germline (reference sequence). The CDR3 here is CASSLAGGTLNNSPLHF. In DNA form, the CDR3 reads TGTGCCAGCAGCTTGGCGGGGGGGACACTAAATAATTCACCCCTCCACTTT.

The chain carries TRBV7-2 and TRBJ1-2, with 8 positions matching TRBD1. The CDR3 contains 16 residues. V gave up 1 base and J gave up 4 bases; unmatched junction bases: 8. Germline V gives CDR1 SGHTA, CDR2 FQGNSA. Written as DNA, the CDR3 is TGTGCCAGCAGCTTAGGGAGGACAGGGATCCCCTATGGCTACACCTTC. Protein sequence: CASSLGRTGIPYGYTF.

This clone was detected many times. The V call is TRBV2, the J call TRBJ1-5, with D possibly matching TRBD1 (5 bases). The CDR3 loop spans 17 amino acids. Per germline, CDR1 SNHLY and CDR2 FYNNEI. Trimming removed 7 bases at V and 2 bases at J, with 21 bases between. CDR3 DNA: TGTGCCAGCAAAGGGGTACAGAGGGATGTGGGCAATCAGCCCCAGCATTTT. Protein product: CASKGVQRDVGNQPQHF.

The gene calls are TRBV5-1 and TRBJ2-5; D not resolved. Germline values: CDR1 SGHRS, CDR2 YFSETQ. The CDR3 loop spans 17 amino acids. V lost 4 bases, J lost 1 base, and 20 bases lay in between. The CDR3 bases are TGCGCCAGCAGCCCGGGCGCCGGCCGCGCAATCCAAGAGACCCAGTACTTC. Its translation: CASSPGAGRAIQETQYF.

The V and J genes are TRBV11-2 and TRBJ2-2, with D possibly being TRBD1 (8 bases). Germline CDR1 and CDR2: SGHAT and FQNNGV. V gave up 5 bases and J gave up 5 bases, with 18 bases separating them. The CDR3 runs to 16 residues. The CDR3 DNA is TGTGCCAGCAGCATTAGAGACAGGGGAGGGACCGGGGAGCTGTTTTTT. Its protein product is CASSIRDRGGTGELFF.

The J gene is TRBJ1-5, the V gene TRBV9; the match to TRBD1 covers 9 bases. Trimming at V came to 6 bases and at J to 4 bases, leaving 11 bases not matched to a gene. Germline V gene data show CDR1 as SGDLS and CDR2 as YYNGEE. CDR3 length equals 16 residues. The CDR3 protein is CASTALGDRVNQPQHF. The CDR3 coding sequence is TGTGCCAGCACGGCGCTTGGGGACAGGGTTAATCAGCCCCAGCATTTT. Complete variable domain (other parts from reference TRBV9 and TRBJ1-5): DSGVTQTPKHLITATGQRVTLRCSPRSGDLSVYWYQQSLDQGLQFLIQYYNGEERAKGNILERFSAQQFPDLHSELNLSSLELGDSALYFCASTALGDRVNQPQHFGDGTRLSIL.

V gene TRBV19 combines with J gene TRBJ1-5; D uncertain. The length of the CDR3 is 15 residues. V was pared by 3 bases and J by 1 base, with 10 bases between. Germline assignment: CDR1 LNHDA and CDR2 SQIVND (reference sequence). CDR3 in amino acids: CASSIWGESNQPQHF. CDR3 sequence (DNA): TGTGCCAGTAGTATCTGGGGTGAAAGCAATCAGCCCCAGCATTTT. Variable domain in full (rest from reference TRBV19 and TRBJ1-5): DGGITQSPKYLFRKEGQNVTLSCEQNLNHDAMYWYRQDPGQGLRLIYYSQIVNDFQKGDIAEGYSVSREKKESFPLTVTSAQKNPTAFYLCASSIWGESNQPQHFGDGTRLSIL.

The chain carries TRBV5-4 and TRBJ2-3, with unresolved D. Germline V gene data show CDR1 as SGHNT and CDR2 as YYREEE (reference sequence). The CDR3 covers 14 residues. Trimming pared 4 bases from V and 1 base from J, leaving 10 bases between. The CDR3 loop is CASSGKEGTDTQYF. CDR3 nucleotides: TGTGCCAGCAGCGGAAAAGAGGGCACAGATACGCAGTATTTT.

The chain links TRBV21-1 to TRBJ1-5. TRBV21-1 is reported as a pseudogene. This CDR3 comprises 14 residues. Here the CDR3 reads CASSKRSPNQPQHF. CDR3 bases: TGTGCCAGCAGCAAAAGAAGTCCCAATCAGCCCCAGCATTTT.

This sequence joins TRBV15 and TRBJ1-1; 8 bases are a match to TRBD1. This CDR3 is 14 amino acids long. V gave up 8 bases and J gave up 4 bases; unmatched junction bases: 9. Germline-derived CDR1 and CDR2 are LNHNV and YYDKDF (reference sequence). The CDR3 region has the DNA TGTGCCACCGGGCAGGGGGCCGTTGGCACTGAAGCTTTCTTT. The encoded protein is CATGQGAVGTEAFF.

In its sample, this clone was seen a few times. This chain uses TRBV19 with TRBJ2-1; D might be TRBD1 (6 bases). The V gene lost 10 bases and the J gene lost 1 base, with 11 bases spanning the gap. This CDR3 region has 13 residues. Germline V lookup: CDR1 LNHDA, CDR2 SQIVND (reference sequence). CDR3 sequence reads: CATRQVSYNEQFF. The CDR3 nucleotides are TGTGCCACACGACAGGTGTCCTACAATGAGCAGTTCTTC.

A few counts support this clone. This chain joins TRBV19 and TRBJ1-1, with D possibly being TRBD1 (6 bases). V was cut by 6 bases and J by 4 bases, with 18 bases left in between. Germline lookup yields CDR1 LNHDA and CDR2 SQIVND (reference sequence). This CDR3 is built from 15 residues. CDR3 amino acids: CASSLPQGLGTEAFF. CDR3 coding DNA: TGTGCCAGTAGCCTACCACAGGGTCTGGGCACTGAAGCTTTCTTT.

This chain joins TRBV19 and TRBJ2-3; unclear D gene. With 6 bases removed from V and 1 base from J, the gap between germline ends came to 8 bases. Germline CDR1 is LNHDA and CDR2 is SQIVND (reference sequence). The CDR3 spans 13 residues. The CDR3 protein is CASRPVGTDTQYF. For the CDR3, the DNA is TGTGCCAGTAGGCCAGTCGGCACAGATACGCAGTATTTT.

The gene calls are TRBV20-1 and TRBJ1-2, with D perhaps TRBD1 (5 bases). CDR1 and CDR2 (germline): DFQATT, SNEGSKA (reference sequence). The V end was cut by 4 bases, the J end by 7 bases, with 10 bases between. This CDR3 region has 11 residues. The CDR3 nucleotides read TGCAGTGCTACAGGGTATGGTGGCTACACCTTC. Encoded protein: CSATGYGGYTF.

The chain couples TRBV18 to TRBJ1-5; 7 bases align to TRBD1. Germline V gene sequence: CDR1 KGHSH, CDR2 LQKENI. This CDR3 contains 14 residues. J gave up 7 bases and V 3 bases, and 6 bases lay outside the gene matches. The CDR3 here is CASSPDRVSQPQHF. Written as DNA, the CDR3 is TGTGCCAGCTCACCCGACAGGGTCTCGCAGCCCCAGCATTTT.

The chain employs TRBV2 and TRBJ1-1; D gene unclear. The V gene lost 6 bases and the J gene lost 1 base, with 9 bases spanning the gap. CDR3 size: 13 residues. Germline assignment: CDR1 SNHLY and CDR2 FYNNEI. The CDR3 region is CASRKEQNTEAFF. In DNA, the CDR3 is TGTGCCAGCAGAAAAGAGCAGAACACTGAAGCTTTCTTT.

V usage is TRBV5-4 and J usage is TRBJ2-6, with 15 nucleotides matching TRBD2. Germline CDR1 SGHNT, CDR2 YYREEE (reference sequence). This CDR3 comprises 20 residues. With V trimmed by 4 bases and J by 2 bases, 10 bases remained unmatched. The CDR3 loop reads CASSGGTSGGTGTGANVLTF. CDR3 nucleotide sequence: TGTGCCAGCAGCGGCGGGACTAGCGGGGGGACTGGAACTGGGGCCAACGTCCTGACTTTC.

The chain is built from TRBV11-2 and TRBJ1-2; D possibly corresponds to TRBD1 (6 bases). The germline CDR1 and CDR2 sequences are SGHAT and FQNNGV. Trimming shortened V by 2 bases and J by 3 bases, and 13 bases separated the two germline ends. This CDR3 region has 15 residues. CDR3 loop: CASSLNLQGHYGYTF. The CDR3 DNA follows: TGTGCCAGCAGCTTAAATTTACAGGGCCACTATGGCTACACCTTC.

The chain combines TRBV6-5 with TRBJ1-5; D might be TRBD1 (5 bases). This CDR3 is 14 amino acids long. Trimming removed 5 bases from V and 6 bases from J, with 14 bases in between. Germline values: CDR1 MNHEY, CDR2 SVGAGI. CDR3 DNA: TGTGCCAGCAGTCGAGGAGGGGCAGGTCAGCCCCAGCATTTT. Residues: CASSRGGAGQPQHF.

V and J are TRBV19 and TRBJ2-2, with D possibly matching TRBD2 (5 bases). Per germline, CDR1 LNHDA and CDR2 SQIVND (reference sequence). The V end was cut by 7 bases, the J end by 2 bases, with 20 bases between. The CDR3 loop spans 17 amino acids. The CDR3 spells CASMNQAGMANTGELFF. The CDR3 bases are TGTGCCAGTATGAACCAGGCGGGCATGGCAAACACCGGGGAGCTGTTTTTT. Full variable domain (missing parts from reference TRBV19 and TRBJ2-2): DGGITQSPKYLFRKEGQNVTLSCEQNLNHDAMYWYRQDPGQGLRLIYYSQIVNDFQKGDIAEGYSVSREKKESFPLTVTSAQKNPTAFYLCASMNQAGMANTGELFFGEGSRLTVL.

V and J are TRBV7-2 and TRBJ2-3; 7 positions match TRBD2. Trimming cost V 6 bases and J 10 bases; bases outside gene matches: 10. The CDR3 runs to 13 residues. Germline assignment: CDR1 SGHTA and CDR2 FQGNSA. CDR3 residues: CASRGTNPSAQYF. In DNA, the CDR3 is TGTGCCAGCAGGGGGACTAACCCATCTGCGCAGTATTTT. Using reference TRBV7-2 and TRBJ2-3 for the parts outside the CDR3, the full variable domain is GAGVSQSPSNKVTEKGKDVELRCDPISGHTALYWYRQSLGQGLEFLIYFQGNSAPDKSGLPSDRFSAERTGGSVSTLTIQRTQQEDSAVYLCASRGTNPSAQYFGPGTRLTVL.

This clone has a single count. The CDR3: CASSEGPRGPQHF. The CDR3 DNA reads as TGTGCCAGCAGTGAAGGTCCCAGGGGGCCCCAGCATTTT. J is TRBJ1-5 and V is TRBV2; tentatively, D is TRBD1 (6 bases). CDR1 and CDR2 from the germline V gene are SNHLY and FYNNEI. V was pared by 1 base and J by 9 bases, with 10 bases between. The CDR3 sequence is 13 residues long.

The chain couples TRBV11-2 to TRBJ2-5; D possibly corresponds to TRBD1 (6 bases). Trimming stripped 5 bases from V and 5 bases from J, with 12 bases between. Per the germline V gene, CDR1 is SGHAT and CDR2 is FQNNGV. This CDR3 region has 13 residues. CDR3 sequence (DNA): TGTGCCAGCAGCCTGGACAGCTGGGAGACCCAGTACTTC. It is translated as CASSLDSWETQYF.

The CDR3 loop reads CASSLGGGTNEKLFF. The CDR3 DNA is TGTGCCAGCAGCTTAGGTGGTGGAACTAATGAAAAACTGTTTTTT. V gene TRBV7-7 combines with J gene TRBJ1-4; no firm D call. Trimming took 1 base from V and 1 from J, leaving 7 bases between them. Germline CDR1 is SSHAT and CDR2 is FNYEAQ (reference sequence). CDR3 size: 15 residues.

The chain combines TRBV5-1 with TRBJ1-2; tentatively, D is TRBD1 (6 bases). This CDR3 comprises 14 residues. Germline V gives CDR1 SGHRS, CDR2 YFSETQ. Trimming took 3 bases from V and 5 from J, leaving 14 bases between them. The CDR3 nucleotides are TGCGCCAGCAGCTCGCTGGACAGTGCATATGGCTACACCTTC. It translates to CASSSLDSAYGYTF.